The 19 T cell receptor beta chains reported below all come from one sample, sequenced in a study of cytomegalovirus exposure and HLA in healthy donors. The study ran its PCR with 60 Vbeta and 13 Jbeta primers. Sequenced by immunoSEQ multiplex PCR; TCRdb stores in-frame clones only, minus some. The profile shows 120,000 to 150,000 clones, about 75% of them singletons. Sequencing was done on a sample of PBMCs. Every receptor here comes from a woman aged 25 to 39 in good health and CMV-seronegative.

V usage is TRBV30 and J usage is TRBJ1-1, with a tentative D call TRBD1 (5 bases). V lost 4 bases to trimming and J lost 6 bases, with 12 bases between them. CDR1 is GTSNPN and CDR2 is SVGIG in the germline V gene (reference sequence). The length of the CDR3 is 12 residues. CDR3 in amino acids: CAWTAGQAEAFF. Written as DNA, the CDR3 is TGTGCCTGGACCGCAGGACAAGCTGAAGCTTTCTTT.

The chain is built from TRBV14 and TRBJ1-1; 8 bases fit TRBD1. This CDR3 is built from 15 residues. Trimming removed 4 bases from V and 1 base from J; junction bases left unmatched: 5. Germline CDR1 reads SGHDN; CDR2 reads FVKESK. The CDR3 is CASSPLQGGNTEAFF. The CDR3 DNA sequence: TGTGCCAGCAGCCCACTACAGGGGGGGAACACTGAAGCTTTCTTT.

The rearrangement uses TRBV9 and TRBJ1-2; D is possibly TRBD1 (6 bases). Germline values: CDR1 SGDLS, CDR2 YYNGEE. V lost 4 bases to trimming and J lost 4 bases, with 14 bases between them. This CDR3 spans 14 amino acids. The CDR3 spells CASSPRRGAYGYTF. The CDR3 DNA reads as TGTGCCAGCAGCCCGAGACGGGGGGCCTATGGCTACACCTTC.

This rearrangement joins TRBV7-3 to TRBJ2-1, with 9 bases aligning to TRBD1. Per the germline V gene, CDR1 is SGHTA and CDR2 is FQGTGA. V shed 5 bases, J shed 5 bases, and the junction held 7 bases outside the gene matches. There are 15 residues in the CDR3. The CDR3 sequence is CASSPDRGDNNEQFF. As DNA, the CDR3 is TGTGCCAGCAGCCCAGACAGGGGGGACAACAATGAGCAGTTCTTC.

This chain links TRBV2 with TRBJ1-4; D is perhaps TRBD1 (5 bases). The V end lost 5 bases, the J end lost 6 bases, and 16 bases lay between the germline ends. The length of the CDR3 is 15 residues. Germline-derived CDR1 and CDR2 are SNHLY and FYNNEI. The CDR3 reads CASSYLTGLDEKLFF. In DNA, the CDR3 is TGTGCCAGCAGTTACCTAACGGGACTAGATGAAAAACTGTTTTTT.

V usage is TRBV5-6 and J usage is TRBJ1-1; 8 bases are shared with TRBD1. V gave up 4 bases and J gave up 4 bases; unmatched junction bases: 15. Germline-derived CDR1 and CDR2 are SGHDT and YYEEEE. This CDR3 contains 17 residues. Written as DNA, the CDR3 is TGTGCCAGCAGCGCCGGGACAGGAGGTGTCCGGGGCACTGAAGCTTTCTTT. It yields the protein CASSAGTGGVRGTEAFF.

V is TRBV19 and J is TRBJ1-2; 11 positions match TRBD1. With 3 bases clipped from V and 4 bases from J, the junction kept 4 bases outside the gene matches. Germline V CDR1 and CDR2: LNHDA, SQIVND (reference sequence). This CDR3 contains 15 residues. The CDR3 reads CASSIRTGGLYGYTF. In nucleotides, the CDR3 is TGTGCCAGTAGTATCCGGACAGGGGGCCTCTATGGCTACACCTTC.

The chain uses TRBV7-2 and TRBJ1-5, with D uncertain. The CDR3 length is 14 residues. The V end was cut by 5 bases, the J end by 2 bases, with 10 bases between. Looked up from germline, CDR1 is SGHTA and CDR2 is FQGNSA. CDR3 residues: CASSSGVGNQPQHF. DNA for the CDR3: TGTGCCAGCAGCAGCGGGGTTGGCAATCAGCCCCAGCATTTT.

The chain is built from TRBV2 and TRBJ1-1, with a weak D call TRBD1 (6 bases). Trimming shortened V by 1 base and J by 3 bases, and 6 bases separated the two germline ends. Germline assignment: CDR1 SNHLY and CDR2 FYNNEI. The length of the CDR3 is 13 residues. This chain's CDR3 is CASSEEGDTEAFF. CDR3 DNA: TGTGCCAGCAGTGAAGAGGGGGACACTGAAGCTTTCTTT.

This clone showed up just a few times. The chain has TRBV5-4 and TRBJ2-5; D may be TRBD2 (5 bases). This CDR3 has 15 residues. CDR1 SGHNT and CDR2 YYREEE come from the germline V gene (reference sequence). Trimming took 4 bases from V and 5 from J, leaving 18 bases between them. The CDR3 sequence: CASSPEDGLRETQYF. The CDR3 DNA reads as TGTGCCAGCAGCCCGGAGGATGGACTTCGCGAGACCCAGTACTTC.

This clone was counted only a few times. The chain couples TRBV19 to TRBJ1-1; D is undetermined. Per germline, CDR1 LNHDA and CDR2 SQIVND (reference sequence). CDR3 length equals 16 residues. V lost 1 base and J lost 0, with 12 bases in between. CDR3 in amino acids: CASSIVVQPMNTEAFF. DNA for the CDR3: TGTGCCAGTAGTATAGTTGTCCAACCTATGAACACTGAAGCTTTCTTT.

The V call is TRBV5-1, the J call TRBJ2-7; 7 positions match TRBD1. The J segment lost 3 bases and the V segment lost 4 bases, leaving 7 bases of the junction unmatched. The CDR3 is 14 residues long. From germline, CDR1 is SGHRS and CDR2 YFSETQ. The CDR3 spells CASSPEDRFYEQYF. The DNA of the CDR3 is TGCGCCAGCAGCCCAGAGGACAGGTTCTACGAGCAGTACTTC. Full variable domain (remainder filled in from reference TRBV5-1 and TRBJ2-7): KAGVTQTPRYLIKTRGQQVTLSCSPISGHRSVSWYQQTPGQGLQFLFEYFSETQRNKGNFPGRFSGRQFSNSRSEMNVSTLELGDSALYLCASSPEDRFYEQYFGPGTRLTVT.

The rearrangement joins TRBV9 to TRBJ1-2, with D unresolved. V gave up 2 bases and J gave up 10 bases, with 9 bases separating them. Germline CDR1 and CDR2: SGDLS and YYNGEE. The CDR3 sequence is 11 residues long. CDR3 in amino acids: CASSVGVSYTF. CDR3 sequence (DNA): TGTGCCAGCAGCGTCGGGGTGTCCTACACCTTC.

The rearrangement links TRBV27 to TRBJ1-2; perhaps TRBD1 as D (6 bases). The CDR3 is 15 residues long. Per the germline V gene, CDR1 is MNHEY and CDR2 is SMNVEV (reference sequence). V was trimmed by 1 base and J by 3 bases, leaving 12 bases between them. The CDR3 DNA reads TGTGCCAGCAGTTTATTTGGGGGCAAGGACTATGGCTACACCTTC. Protein sequence: CASSLFGGKDYGYTF.

CDR3 sequence: CASSTRLRVDYGYTF. CDR3 bases: TGTGCCAGCAGCACCCGCCTTCGGGTGGACTATGGCTACACCTTC. The chain uses TRBV11-2 and TRBJ1-2; D uncertain. V was pared by 5 bases and J by 3 bases, with 16 bases between. The CDR3 covers 15 residues. Germline-derived CDR1 and CDR2 are SGHAT and FQNNGV.

The chain couples TRBV9 to TRBJ2-3; 7 nucleotides align to TRBD1. V was clipped by 2 bases and J by 4 bases; unmatched bases: 4. Germline lookup yields CDR1 SGDLS and CDR2 YYNGEE. The CDR3 runs to 14 residues. DNA for the CDR3: TGTGCCAGCAGCGTCGGACAGGTCCCAGATACGCAGTATTTT. As protein: CASSVGQVPDTQYF.

This sequence joins TRBV14 and TRBJ2-5, with 14 positions matching TRBD2. Germline CDR1 and CDR2: SGHDN and FVKESK. V was pared by 4 bases and J by 2 bases, with 9 bases of the junction left unmatched. This CDR3 contains 18 residues. In DNA, the CDR3 is TGTGCCAGCAGCCCTCGGACTAGCGGGGGGCCCAAACAAGAGACCCAGTACTTC. Its translation: CASSPRTSGGPKQETQYF.

The J gene is TRBJ1-5, the V gene TRBV11-1, with 7 bases lining up with TRBD1. CDR1 and CDR2 (germline): SGHAT, FQDESV (reference sequence). V lost 3 bases and J lost 4; bases outside the gene matches: 6. The CDR3 length is 15 residues. CDR3 nucleotides: TGTGCCAGCAGCTTTGGCTCAGGGGGAAATCAGCCCCAGCATTTT. This encodes CASSFGSGGNQPQHF.

The chain recombines TRBV11-3 with TRBJ2-3, with a tentative D call TRBD1 (6 bases). Germline V CDR1 and CDR2: SGHNT, YENEEA. Trimming pared 5 bases from V and 3 bases from J, leaving 15 bases between. This CDR3 spans 15 amino acids. The CDR3 DNA reads as TGTGCCAGCAGCCCCGGTCAGGGGCGAACAGATACGCAGTATTTT. The encoded protein is CASSPGQGRTDTQYF.